This TCR beta chain was recovered during a study of blood T cell repertoires in COVID-19. Across the study: T cells, B-cell-depleted T cells, or PBMCs supplied cDNA or gDNA.

In the authors' methods: Nucleated cell counts were estimated from reference gene primer amplification. The data were produced by immunoSEQ multiplex PCR, yet TCRdb's version contains in-frame clones alone and is incomplete. The D gene and trimming were derived from the DNA, and the V and J assignments and clone size from that table. Here the sample spans 120,000 or so clones, around 86% being singletons. Sample: peripheral blood. This clonotype was obtained from a woman between 65 and 79 years old with acute or convalescent COVID-19.

CDR3 in amino acids: CASTPTPTGGVYYGYTF. The CDR3 DNA reads as TGTGCCAGTACTCCGACGCCGACAGGGGGCGTTTACTATGGCTACACCTTC. This chain uses TRBV19 with TRBJ1-2, with 10 bases that match TRBD1. CDR3 length: 17 residues. Unmatched junction bases numbered 14, after V lost 7 bases and J lost 3 bases. Germline CDR1 reads LNHDA; CDR2 reads SQIVND (reference sequence).